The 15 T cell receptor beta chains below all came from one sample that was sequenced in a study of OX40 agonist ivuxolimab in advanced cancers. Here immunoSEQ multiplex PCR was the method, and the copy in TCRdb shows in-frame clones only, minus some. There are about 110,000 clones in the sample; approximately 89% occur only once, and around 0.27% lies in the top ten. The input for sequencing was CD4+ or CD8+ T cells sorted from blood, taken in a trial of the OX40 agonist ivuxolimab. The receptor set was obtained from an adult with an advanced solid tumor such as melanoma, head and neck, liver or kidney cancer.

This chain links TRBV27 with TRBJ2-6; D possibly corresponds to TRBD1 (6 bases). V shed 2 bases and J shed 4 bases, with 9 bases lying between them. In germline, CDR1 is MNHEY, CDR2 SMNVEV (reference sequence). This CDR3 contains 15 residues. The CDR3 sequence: CASSLIGQGANVLTF. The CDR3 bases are TGTGCCAGCAGTTTAATAGGACAGGGGGCCAACGTCCTGACTTTC.

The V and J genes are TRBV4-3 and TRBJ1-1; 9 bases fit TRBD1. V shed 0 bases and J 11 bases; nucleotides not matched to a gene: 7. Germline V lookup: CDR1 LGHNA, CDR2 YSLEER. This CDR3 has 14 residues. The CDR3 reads CASSQEDRGTVAFF. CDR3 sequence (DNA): TGCGCCAGCAGCCAAGAGGACAGGGGAACTGTTGCTTTCTTT.

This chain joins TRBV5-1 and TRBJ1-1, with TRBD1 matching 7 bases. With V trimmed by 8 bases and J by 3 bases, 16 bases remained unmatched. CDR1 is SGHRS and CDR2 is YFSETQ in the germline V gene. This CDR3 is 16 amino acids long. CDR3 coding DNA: TGCGCCAGTTCGGACAGGATATTTGGTCGGGACACTGAAGCTTTCTTT. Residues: CASSDRIFGRDTEAFF. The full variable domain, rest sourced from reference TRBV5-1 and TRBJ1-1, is KAGVTQTPRYLIKTRGQQVTLSCSPISGHRSVSWYQQTPGQGLQFLFEYFSETQRNKGNFPGRFSGRQFSNSRSEMNVSTLELGDSALYLCASSDRIFGRDTEAFFGQGTRLTVV.

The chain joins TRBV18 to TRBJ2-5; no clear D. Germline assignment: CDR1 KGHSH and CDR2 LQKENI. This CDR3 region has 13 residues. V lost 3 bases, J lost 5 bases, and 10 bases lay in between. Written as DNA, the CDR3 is TGTGCCAGCTCACCCCCGTTGAGGGAGACCCAGTACTTC. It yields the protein CASSPPLRETQYF.

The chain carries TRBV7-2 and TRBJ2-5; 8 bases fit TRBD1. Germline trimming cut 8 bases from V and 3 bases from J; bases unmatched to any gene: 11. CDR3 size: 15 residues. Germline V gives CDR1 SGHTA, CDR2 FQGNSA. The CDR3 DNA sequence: TGTGCCAGCCGCAGGGGTGGACAGGGCGAAGAGACCCAGTACTTC. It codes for CASRRGGQGEETQYF.

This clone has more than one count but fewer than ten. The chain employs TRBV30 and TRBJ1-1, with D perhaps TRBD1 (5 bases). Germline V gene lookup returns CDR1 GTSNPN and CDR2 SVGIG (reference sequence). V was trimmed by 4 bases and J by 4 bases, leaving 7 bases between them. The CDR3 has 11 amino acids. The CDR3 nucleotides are TGTGCCTGGATGGGGACCACTGAAGCTTTCTTT. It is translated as CAWMGTTEAFF.

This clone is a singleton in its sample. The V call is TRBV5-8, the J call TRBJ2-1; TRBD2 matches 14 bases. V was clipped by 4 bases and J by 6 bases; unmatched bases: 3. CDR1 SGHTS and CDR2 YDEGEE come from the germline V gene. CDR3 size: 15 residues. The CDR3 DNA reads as TGTGCCAGCAGCCTAGGGACTAGCGGGAGCAATGAGCAGTTCTTC. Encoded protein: CASSLGTSGSNEQFF.

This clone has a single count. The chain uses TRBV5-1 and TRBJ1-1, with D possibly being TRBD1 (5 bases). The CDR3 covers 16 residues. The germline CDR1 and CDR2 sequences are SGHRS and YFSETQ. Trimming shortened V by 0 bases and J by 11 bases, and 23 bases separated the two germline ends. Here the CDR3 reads CASSLATGWEGTYAFF. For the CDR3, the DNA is TGCGCCAGCAGCTTGGCCACGGGGTGGGAAGGGACGTATGCTTTCTTT.

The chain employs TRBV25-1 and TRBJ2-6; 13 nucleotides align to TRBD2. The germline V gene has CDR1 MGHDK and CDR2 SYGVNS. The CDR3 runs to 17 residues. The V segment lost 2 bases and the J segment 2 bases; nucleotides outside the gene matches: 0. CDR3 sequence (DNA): TGTGCCAGCAGTGAAACTAGCGGGGGGGCTGGGGCCAACGTCCTGACTTTC. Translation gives CASSETSGGAGANVLTF.

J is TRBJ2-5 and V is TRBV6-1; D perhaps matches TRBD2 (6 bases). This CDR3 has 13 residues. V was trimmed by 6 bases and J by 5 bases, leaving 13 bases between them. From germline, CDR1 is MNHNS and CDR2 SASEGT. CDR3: CASRWGEVETQYF. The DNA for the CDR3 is TGTGCCAGCAGATGGGGGGAAGTCGAGACCCAGTACTTC.

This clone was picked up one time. This chain's CDR3 is CASSLGVAGGSGETQYF. As DNA, the CDR3 is TGTGCCAGCAGCTTAGGAGTAGCGGGAGGTTCGGGGGAGACCCAGTACTTC. The chain recombines TRBV11-1 with TRBJ2-5; 10 positions agree with TRBD2. This CDR3 comprises 17 residues. Trimming at V came to 1 base and at J to 5 bases, leaving 10 bases not matched to a gene. Germline CDR1 is SGHAT and CDR2 is FQDESV (reference sequence). The full variable domain, its missing parts supplied by reference TRBV11-1 and TRBJ2-5, is EAEVAQSPRYKITEKSQAVAFWCDPISGHATLYWYRQILGQGPELLVQFQDESVVDDSQLPKDRFSAERLKGVDSTLKIQPAELGDSAMYLCASSLGVAGGSGETQYFGPGTRLLVL.

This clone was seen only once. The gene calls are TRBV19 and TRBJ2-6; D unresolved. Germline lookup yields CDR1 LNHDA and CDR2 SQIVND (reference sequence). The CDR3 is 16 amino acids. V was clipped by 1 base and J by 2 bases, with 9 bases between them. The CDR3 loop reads CASSIAGEPGANVLTF. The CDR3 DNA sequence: TGTGCCAGTAGTATAGCTGGGGAACCTGGGGCCAACGTCCTGACTTTC.

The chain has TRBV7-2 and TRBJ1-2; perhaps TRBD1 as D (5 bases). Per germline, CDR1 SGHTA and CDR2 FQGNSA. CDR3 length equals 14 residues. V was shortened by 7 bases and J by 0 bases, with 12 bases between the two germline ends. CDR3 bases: TGTGCCAGCACAAGGACAAGAGCTAACTATGGCTACACCTTC. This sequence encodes CASTRTRANYGYTF.

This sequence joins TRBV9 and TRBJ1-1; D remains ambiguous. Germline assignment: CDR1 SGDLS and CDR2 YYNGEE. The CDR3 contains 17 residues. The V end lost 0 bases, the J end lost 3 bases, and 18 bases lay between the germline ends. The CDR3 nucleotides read TGTGCCAGCAGCGTAGATGGGAGTGGGATCGAGGACACTGAAGCTTTCTTT. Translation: CASSVDGSGIEDTEAFF.

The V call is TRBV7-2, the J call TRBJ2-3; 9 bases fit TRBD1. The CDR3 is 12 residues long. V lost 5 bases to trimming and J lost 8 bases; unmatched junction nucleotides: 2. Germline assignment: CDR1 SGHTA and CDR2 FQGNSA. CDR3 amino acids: CASSPDRGTQYF. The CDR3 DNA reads TGTGCCAGCAGCCCGGACAGGGGTACGCAGTATTTT.